One sample yielded the 13 T cell receptor beta chains listed below, sequenced in a study of a mutant IDH1 vaccine in newly diagnosed glioma. For these receptors, no antigen is known. The protocol was immunoSEQ multiplex PCR, while the TCRdb copy is restricted to in-frame clones and leaves out a portion. There are about 36,000 clones in the sample; 75% to 85% occur only once, and about 16% lies in the top ten. Time point in this sample: week 11, during vaccination. Vaccination comprised doses that each held 300 ug of mutant IDH1 20-mer peptide, plus topical imiquimod. Sequences were derived from peripheral blood mononuclear cells (PBMCs), sampled from a glioma patient whose treatment included an IDH1 peptide vaccine. The receptors originated from a woman in her twenties or thirties with glioma. Some clones in this sample may be carry-over from other donors' samples.

The chain combines TRBV19 with TRBJ2-3; possible D gene TRBD2, 5 bases. From germline, CDR1 is LNHDA and CDR2 SQIVND (reference sequence). V dropped 7 bases and J dropped 9 bases, with 14 bases sitting between them. The CDR3 has 12 amino acids. DNA of the CDR3: TGTGCCAGTACAGCGGCGCCAGGAACGCAGTATTTT. It encodes CASTAAPGTQYF.

In its sample, this clone was seen once. J is TRBJ2-7 and V is TRBV30; D not resolved. CDR1 is GTSNPN and CDR2 is SVGIG in the germline V gene (reference sequence). The CDR3 consists of 13 residues. Deletions cut 5 bases from V and 5 bases from J, with 16 bases between. This CDR3 is CAWGQRLVDEQYF. The CDR3, as DNA: TGTGCCTGGGGTCAGCGATTAGTGGACGAGCAGTACTTC.

J is TRBJ1-1 and V is TRBV6-5; no clear D gene. V was shortened by 4 bases and J by 3 bases, with 9 bases between the two germline ends. CDR1 is MNHEY and CDR2 is SVGAGI in the germline V gene. The CDR3 has 13 amino acids. CDR3: CASSSLRDTEAFF. The CDR3 nucleotides are TGTGCCAGCAGTTCCCTCCGGGACACTGAAGCTTTCTTT.

The J gene is TRBJ1-2, the V gene TRBV7-8; D not resolved. There are 16 residues in the CDR3. The V end was cut by 4 bases, the J end by 1 base, with 16 bases between. CDR1 and CDR2 (germline): SGHVS, FQNEAQ. CDR3 loop: CASSSNPLLLNYGYTF. CDR3 in DNA: TGTGCCAGCAGCTCCAATCCCCTGCTCCTTAACTATGGCTACACCTTC.

This clone was observed a handful of times. The chain recombines TRBV9 with TRBJ1-2, with TRBD1 identical over 9 bases. The CDR3 spans 13 residues. Trimming took 4 bases from V and 6 from J; bases not matched to a gene: 4. CDR1 and CDR2 (germline): SGDLS, YYNGEE. As DNA, the CDR3 is TGTGCCAGCAGCCCGACAGGGGGGCATGGCTACACCTTC. Translating it yields CASSPTGGHGYTF.

The chain combines TRBV6-4 with TRBJ1-2; 8 positions agree with TRBD1. CDR3 size: 15 residues. CDR1 and CDR2 from the germline V gene are MRHNA and SNTAGT. J gave up 2 bases and V 5 bases, and 7 bases lay outside the gene matches. CDR3 sequence: CASSQEDRANYGYTF. CDR3 coding DNA: TGTGCCAGCAGTCAAGAGGACAGGGCCAACTATGGCTACACCTTC.

In DNA, the CDR3 is TGTGCCAGCAGTTTACAGGACCTCACTGAAGCTTTCTTT. Translating it yields CASSLQDLTEAFF. V gene TRBV27 combines with J gene TRBJ1-1; D gene ambiguous. V gave up 2 bases and J gave up 4 bases, with 8 bases separating them. CDR1 is MNHEY and CDR2 is SMNVEV in the germline V gene (reference sequence). The CDR3 loop spans 13 amino acids.

V and J are TRBV7-9 and TRBJ1-4, with TRBD1 matching 9 bases. The length of the CDR3 is 15 residues. The ends lost 4 bases at V and 7 bases at J; junction bases unmatched: 7. Germline CDR1 reads SEHNR; CDR2 reads FQNEAQ (reference sequence). The CDR3, as DNA: TGTGCCAGCAGCTCGTTACAGGGGGCGCGTGAAAAACTGTTTTTT. Translating gives CASSSLQGAREKLFF.

The gene calls are TRBV6-1 and TRBJ2-2; maybe TRBD2 (6 bases). Germline CDR1 reads MNHNS; CDR2 reads SASEGT. V gave up 10 bases and J gave up 0 bases, with 15 bases separating them. The CDR3 contains 15 residues. The CDR3 protein is CATERGDSNTGELFF. The CDR3 DNA follows: TGTGCCACCGAACGCGGGGATTCGAACACCGGGGAGCTGTTTTTT.

CDR3 DNA: TGTGCCAGTAGCCCGGGACAGGGATCTTATAGCAATCAGCCCCAGCATTTT. Translation: CASSPGQGSYSNQPQHF. V gene TRBV19 combines with J gene TRBJ1-5; TRBD1 aligns across 9 bases. V gave up 6 bases and J gave up 0 bases; unmatched junction bases: 9. Germline values: CDR1 LNHDA, CDR2 SQIVND (reference sequence). CDR3 length: 17 residues. Combining the CDR3 with reference TRBV19 and TRBJ1-5 gives the whole variable domain DGGITQSPKYLFRKEGQNVTLSCEQNLNHDAMYWYRQDPGQGLRLIYYSQIVNDFQKGDIAEGYSVSREKKESFPLTVTSAQKNPTAFYLCASSPGQGSYSNQPQHFGDGTRLSIL.

V and J are TRBV5-8 and TRBJ2-1, with 12 positions matching TRBD2. CDR1 is SGHTS, CDR2 YDEGEE, per germline. With 4 bases clipped from V and 8 bases from J, the junction kept 10 bases outside the gene matches. The CDR3 spans 16 residues. The CDR3 region is CASSTSQLAGGYEQFF. CDR3 sequence (DNA): TGTGCCAGCAGCACCTCCCAACTAGCGGGAGGATATGAGCAGTTCTTC.

V is TRBV6-6 and J is TRBJ1-4; D call uncertain. The CDR3 totals 15 residues. Germline V CDR1 and CDR2: MNHNY, SVGAGI (reference sequence). The V and J ends lost 0 bases and 1 base respectively, with 6 bases between them. The CDR3 region is CASSYSGGTNEKLFF. For the CDR3, the DNA is TGTGCCAGCAGTTACTCTGGAGGAACTAATGAAAAACTGTTTTTT.

The rearrangement uses TRBV11-3 and TRBJ2-1; D remains unclear. Trimming removed 3 bases at V and 0 bases at J, with 9 bases between. The germline CDR1 and CDR2 sequences are SGHNT and YENEEA. The CDR3 loop spans 15 amino acids. Here the CDR3 DNA reads TGTGCCAGCAGCTTGGGCGGTAGCTCCTACAATGAGCAGTTCTTC. This codes for CASSLGGSSYNEQFF.